This TCR beta chain was sequenced for a study of neurological immune-mediated disorders. Findings of the study overall: Expanded clones shared no identical CDR3 amino acid sequences across subjects, which suggested private TCR-beta repertoires in all groups. In HTLV-1-associated myelopathy, TCR clonal expansion was greatest, whereas multiple sclerosis had the least, falling below healthy controls.

The cDNA came from 5'RACE, which used 10-nucleotide random UMIs. MiXCR was run by TCRdb on the 5' RACE reads, yielding one entry per CDR3 protein. The repertoire holds more than 15,000 distinct CDR3 sequences, with 14% as singletons. CD4+ or CD8+ T cells, around 960,000 per library, were used for sorted libraries. This clonotype was picked up many times. Its matching antigen is unknown. The length of the CDR3 is 17 residues. CDR1 is SGHRS, CDR2 YFSETQ, per germline. V was cut by 0 bases and J by 0 bases, with 10 bases left in between. This chain links TRBV5-1 with TRBJ1-6; D possibly corresponds to TRBD1 (6 bases). The sequenced sample consisted of CD4+ T cells from blood. This receptor was obtained from a woman aged 55-70 years with HTLV-1-associated myelopathy (HAM/TSP). The CDR3 coding sequence is TGCGCCAGCAGCTTGGCAGGACAGAGCTCCTATAATTCACCCCTCCACTTT. Amino acids: CASSLAGQSSYNSPLHF.